One and the same sample provided the 20 T cell receptor beta chains below, sequenced in a study of T cells after posttransplantation cyclophosphamide. TCRdb keeps only in-frame clones here, not all; method: immunoSEQ multiplex PCR. The repertoire has roughly 8,600 clones, about 90% of them found once; the top ten carry about 1.2%. Treatment was busulfan-fludarabine conditioning, a marrow graft, and cyclophosphamide on days +3 and +4. Sequenced material: CD4+ T cells sorted from blood, taken 1404 days after allogeneic stem cell transplant with posttransplant cyclophosphamide. These receptors came from a female patient aged 50-60 years who received an allogeneic stem cell transplant from a related donor, was CMV-positive, and had no GVHD. Some T cells may trace back to the graft donor.

V usage is TRBV28 and J usage is TRBJ1-5; a weak D match, TRBD1 (6 bases). With 6 bases removed from V and 7 bases from J, the gap between germline ends came to 16 bases. The CDR3 runs to 14 residues. Germline CDR1 and CDR2: MDHEN and SYDVKM. CDR3 in DNA: TGTGCCAGCAGACCAGGGGAATGGGGACAGCCCCAGCATTTT. This encodes CASRPGEWGQPQHF.

In this sample, this clone turned up once. This chain joins TRBV7-3 and TRBJ2-1; 7 nucleotides agree with TRBD2. V shed 1 base, J shed 10 bases, and the junction held 7 bases outside the gene matches. Per germline, CDR1 SGHTA and CDR2 FQGTGA. This CDR3 is built from 14 residues. CDR3 sequence reads: CASSLSGSAGEQFF. For the CDR3, the DNA is TGTGCCAGCAGCTTAAGCGGGAGCGCTGGCGAGCAGTTCTTC.

The chain is built from TRBV18 and TRBJ2-2; a weak D match, TRBD1 (6 bases). The CDR3 runs to 14 residues. CDR1 is KGHSH, CDR2 LQKENI, per germline. Trimming removed 2 bases from V and 5 bases from J, with 9 bases in between. The CDR3 spells CASSPTGRTGELFF. In DNA, the CDR3 is TGTGCCAGCTCACCAACAGGGCGTACCGGGGAGCTGTTTTTT.

This clone occurred once. This chain joins TRBV6-5 and TRBJ2-1, with D possibly TRBD2 on 5 matching bases. This CDR3 is 15 amino acids long. Germline V gene lookup returns CDR1 MNHEY and CDR2 SVGAGI. V gave up 6 bases and J gave up 1 base, with 13 bases separating them. CDR3 nucleotide sequence: TGTGCCAGCAGGATTGGGAGTGGGTCCTACAATGAGCAGTTCTTC. The encoded protein is CASRIGSGSYNEQFF.

This clone was seen only once. The chain links TRBV28 to TRBJ2-1; possible D gene TRBD2, 6 bases. This CDR3 comprises 18 residues. Between the trimmed V and J ends, which lost 1 base and 4 bases, there was a span of 20 bases. In germline, CDR1 is MDHEN, CDR2 SYDVKM. The CDR3 nucleotides read TGTGCCAGCAGTTTATTCTCTCTCAGGGACTTAAATTACAATGAGCAGTTCTTC. This translates into CASSLFSLRDLNYNEQFF.

The chain has TRBV6-4 and TRBJ2-3; TRBD1 matches 8 bases. In germline, CDR1 is MRHNA, CDR2 SNTAGT. The V and J ends lost 6 bases and 3 bases, in that order; junction bases with no gene match: 5. This CDR3 has 14 residues. The CDR3 loop is CASSRDRQTDTQYF. CDR3 DNA sequence: TGTGCCAGCAGCCGGGACAGGCAGACAGATACGCAGTATTTT.

The chain joins TRBV7-2 to TRBJ1-2, with D perhaps TRBD1 (6 bases). This CDR3 has 14 residues. V dropped 0 bases and J dropped 2 bases, with 7 bases sitting between them. CDR1 is SGHTA and CDR2 is FQGNSA in the germline V gene. The CDR3 DNA is TGTGCCAGCAGCTTAGCCGGACAGAACTATGGCTACACCTTC. As protein: CASSLAGQNYGYTF.

This clone was counted a few times. The chain uses TRBV7-2 and TRBJ1-5, with 12 bases matching TRBD1. This CDR3 is 15 amino acids long. Unmatched junction bases numbered 6, after V lost 5 bases and J lost 7 bases. The germline V gene encodes CDR1 SGHTA and CDR2 FQGNSA. The CDR3 protein is CASSRDRGLSQPQHF. The CDR3 nucleotides read TGTGCCAGCAGCCGGGACAGGGGGCTTTCACAGCCCCAGCATTTT.

The CDR3 spells CASSYSDSPGNTIYF. The CDR3 DNA reads as TGCGCCAGCAGCTACTCGGACAGTCCTGGAAACACCATATATTTT. The chain is built from TRBV5-1 and TRBJ1-3; D is possibly TRBD1 (6 bases). Looked up from germline, CDR1 is SGHRS and CDR2 is YFSETQ. Trimming removed 3 bases from V and 2 bases from J, with 12 bases in between. There are 15 residues in the CDR3.

CDR3 region: CASSLALAGWIQYF. The CDR3 bases are TGTGCCAGCAGCTTAGCCCTAGCGGGATGGATTCAGTACTTC. V is TRBV7-2 and J is TRBJ2-4, with 9 bases identical to TRBD2. Germline CDR1 SGHTA, CDR2 FQGNSA. There are 14 residues in the CDR3. J gave up 10 bases and V 0 bases, and 4 bases lay outside the gene matches.

The chain is built from TRBV18 and TRBJ2-7, with 7 bases aligning to TRBD1. This CDR3 is 16 amino acids long. Trimming removed 3 bases from V and 4 bases from J; junction bases left unmatched: 12. From germline, CDR1 is KGHSH and CDR2 LQKENI. The CDR3 here is CASSPYRQGIPYEQYF. CDR3 bases: TGTGCCAGCTCACCCTACAGACAGGGAATCCCATACGAGCAGTACTTC.

The V call is TRBV10-3, the J call TRBJ2-3; 7 nucleotides line up with TRBD1. The J segment lost 4 bases and the V segment lost 5 bases, leaving 12 bases of the junction unmatched. This CDR3 has 16 residues. CDR1 and CDR2 from the germline V gene are ENHRY and SYGVKD. The CDR3 here is CAISSSTGPPPDTQYF. CDR3 bases: TGTGCCATCAGTTCTTCGACAGGGCCTCCCCCAGATACGCAGTATTTT.

The genes are TRBV29-1 and TRBJ2-3; 8 nucleotides line up with TRBD2. This CDR3 comprises 13 residues. CDR1 is SQVTM, CDR2 ANQGSEA, per germline. V trimming: 6 bases; J trimming: 3 bases; junction bases outside the gene matches: 5. The CDR3 DNA reads TGCAGCGTCGACAGACTAGCGACAGATACGCAGTATTTT. Its protein product is CSVDRLATDTQYF.

The J gene is TRBJ2-6, the V gene TRBV28, with 8 bases aligning to TRBD1. This CDR3 spans 17 amino acids. V trimming: 4 bases; J trimming: 0 bases; junction bases outside the gene matches: 5. CDR1 is MDHEN and CDR2 is SYDVKM in the germline V gene. CDR3 nucleotide sequence: TGTGCCAGCAGTTCGACAGGGGCTACCTCTGGGGCCAACGTCCTGACTTTC. Amino acid sequence: CASSSTGATSGANVLTF. Combining the CDR3 with reference TRBV28 and TRBJ2-6 gives the whole variable domain DVKVTQSSRYLVKRTGEKVFLECVQDMDHENMFWYRQDPGLGLRLIYFSYDVKMKEKGDIPEGYSVSREKKERFSLILESASTNQTSMYLCASSSTGATSGANVLTFGAGSRLTVL.

The rearrangement joins TRBV6-1 to TRBJ2-4; D gene ambiguous. Trimming left V 3 bases short and J 2 bases short, with 5 bases between. Germline CDR1 reads MNHNS; CDR2 reads SASEGT. The CDR3 contains 13 residues. The CDR3 region has the DNA TGTGCCAGCAGTGAGTCTCCCAAAAACATTCAGTACTTC. Translation gives CASSESPKNIQYF.

CDR3 coding DNA: TGCGCCAGCAGCTTGCGACTAGCGGGGTACCAAGAGACCCAGTACTTC. Its translation is CASSLRLAGYQETQYF. The chain combines TRBV5-1 with TRBJ2-5, with 11 bases lining up with TRBD2. The V gene end was trimmed by 1 base and the J gene end by 0 bases; junction bases not matched to a gene: 2. This CDR3 is 16 amino acids long. Germline V gene data show CDR1 as SGHRS and CDR2 as YFSETQ.

CDR3 in amino acids: CASSRENSPLHF. The DNA of the CDR3 is TGTGCCAGCTCACGGGAGAATTCACCCCTCCACTTT. This rearrangement joins TRBV18 to TRBJ1-6; no clear D gene. CDR1 and CDR2 (germline): KGHSH, LQKENI. The CDR3 extends over 12 amino acids. The germline V and J ends were trimmed by 4 bases and 7 bases, with 5 bases remaining between them.

V usage is TRBV5-1 and J usage is TRBJ2-1; 10 bases are shared with TRBD2. V was clipped by 6 bases and J by 15 bases; unmatched bases: 9. CDR3 length equals 12 residues. In germline, CDR1 is SGHRS, CDR2 YFSETQ. The CDR3 loop is CASNQREGPGFF. In DNA form, the CDR3 reads TGCGCCAGCAATCAGCGGGAGGGGCCCGGGTTCTTC.

This clone has just one count. The V call is TRBV4-1, the J call TRBJ1-4; D not certain. V was pared by 0 bases and J by 8 bases, with 19 bases between. CDR3 length: 17 residues. From germline, CDR1 is MGHRA and CDR2 YSYEKL. CDR3 sequence: CASSQEGRPYPWEKLFF. The CDR3 DNA follows: TGCGCCAGCAGCCAAGAGGGCCGGCCTTACCCCTGGGAAAAACTGTTTTTT.

This chain uses TRBV20-1 with TRBJ1-2; the D gene is possibly TRBD1 (5 bases). The germline gives CDR1 DFQATT, CDR2 SNEGSKA (reference sequence). CDR3 length: 11 amino acids. Here the CDR3 reads CRSSRVYGYTF. As DNA, the CDR3 is TGCAGGTCGAGCAGGGTATATGGCTACACCTTC.